This T cell receptor (beta chain) was captured in a study of CD8 T cells in ankylosing spondylitis. General study findings and limits: Seemingly characteristic of ankylosing spondylitis blood was a TCR beta motif consisting of 7 or 8 highly homologous variants. Disease-linked clones reportedly concentrated significantly in matched ankylosing spondylitis synovial fluid.

As regards this clonotype: Its antigen is currently unknown.

The germline CDR1 and CDR2 sequences are SGHTA and FQGNSA. Trimming at V came to 3 bases and at J to 2 bases, leaving 4 bases not matched to a gene. This CDR3 contains 15 residues. TCRdb itself ran the 5' RACE reads through MiXCR, one entry per CDR3 protein. The sample includes about 330,000 distinct CDR3 sequences, 8% of them seen just once. The TCR originated in a male donor with ankylosing spondylitis. Sequencing was performed on blood, either unsorted or a sorted T cell fraction (not recorded which). This chain connects TRBV7-2 to TRBJ2-1, with TRBD1 identical over 7 bases. The chain's CDR3 is CASSFDRETYNEQFF. The CDR3 DNA follows: TGTGCCAGCAGCTTTGACAGGGAGACCTACAATGAGCAGTTCTTC.